Below, 9 T cell receptor beta chains from the same sample are listed, as sequenced in a study of low-dose radiotherapy and immunotherapy resistance in tumors. TRAV- and TRBV-specific primers primed first-strand cDNA, covering alpha and beta chains. The authors amplified TCRs for 20 PCR cycles with a constant-region primer and a V-primer adapter. Each CDR3 protein gets one entry after TCRdb re-called the reads with MiXCR. This table has approximately 90,000 distinct CDR3 sequences, roughly a sixth appearing once. Noted time point: before trial treatment. The sample consisted of PBMCs, taken before treatment. The source is a male donor with prostate cancer.

This rearrangement joins TRBV5-1 to TRBJ2-1; D is possibly TRBD2 (5 bases). V lost 0 bases and J 4 bases, leaving 14 bases between the germline ends. Germline loops: CDR1 SGHRS, CDR2 YFSETQ. The CDR3 covers 16 residues. CDR3 amino acids: CASSLVANLQYNEQFF. The CDR3 DNA reads TGCGCCAGCAGCTTGGTAGCGAACTTACAATACAATGAGCAGTTCTTC.

A note on this clonotype: This probably arose from a read error, given a far larger clone one base away. This chain connects TRBV7-9 to TRBJ2-5; 7 bases fit TRBD2. The CDR3 covers 13 residues. Germline assignment: CDR1 SEHNR and CDR2 FQNEAQ (reference sequence). Losses at the gene ends were 11 bases for V and 11 bases for J; bases not matched to a gene: 17. CDR3 amino acids: CAGLGSGESEQYF. The CDR3 region has the DNA TGTGCCGGCCTGGGAAGCGGGGAGAGTGAGCAGTACTTC. Together with reference TRBV7-9 and TRBJ2-5, the CDR3 gives the full variable domain: DTGVSQNPRHKITKRGQNVTFRCDPISEHNRLYWYRQTLGQGPEFLTYFQNEAQLEKSRLLSDRFSAERPKGSFSTLEIQRTEQGDSAMYLCAGLGSGESEQYFGPGTRLLVL.

This clonotype was observed a handful of times. The V call is TRBV6-5, the J call TRBJ2-7; D not resolved. V gave up 0 bases and J gave up 8 bases, with 5 bases separating them. The CDR3 extends over 11 amino acids. The V gene's germline CDR1 is MNHEY and CDR2 SVGAGI. CDR3 loop: CASSYSGKQYF. The CDR3 nucleotides read TGTGCCAGCAGTTACTCGGGGAAGCAGTACTTC.

About this clonotype: It is likely a read error: a sequence one base away is far more abundant. The rearrangement uses TRBV13 and TRBJ1-5; D uncertain. Trimming cost V 11 bases and J 2 bases, with 16 bases left between them. Germline V gene data show CDR1 as PRHDT and CDR2 as FYEKMQ (reference sequence). This CDR3 is 14 amino acids long. CDR3 sequence (DNA): TGTGCCGCCGCGGCGGTCGGCGGCAATCAGCCCCAGCATTTT. Amino acid sequence: CAAAAVGGNQPQHF.

Ten or more counts support this clonotype. The chain couples TRBV6-1 to TRBJ2-2, with D perhaps TRBD1 (6 bases). Germline V gene sequence: CDR1 MNHNS, CDR2 SASEGT. The CDR3 is 14 residues long. The V end was cut by 4 bases, the J end by 3 bases, with 9 bases between. Here the CDR3 reads CASSGGRDTGELFF. CDR3 bases: TGTGCCAGCAGTGGGGGGCGGGACACCGGGGAGCTGTTTTTT.

This clonotype appeared once. This chain uses TRBV19 with TRBJ1-5, with 7 bases fitting TRBD1. Trimming at V came to 4 bases and at J to 4 bases, leaving 7 bases not matched to a gene. In germline, CDR1 is LNHDA, CDR2 SQIVND (reference sequence). The CDR3 loop spans 15 amino acids. CDR3 sequence (DNA): TGTGCCAGTAGTACCCAGGGGGAGGTGAATCAGCCCCAGCATTTT. It specifies CASSTQGEVNQPQHF.

This clonotype was recorded many times. The rearrangement joins TRBV18 to TRBJ1-2; unclear D gene. The CDR3 spans 15 residues. Trimming took off 3 bases at V and 0 bases at J, with 11 bases between the two ends. CDR1 is KGHSH and CDR2 is LQKENI in the germline V gene. The CDR3 reads CASSPSADANYGYTF. CDR3 in DNA: TGTGCCAGCTCACCTAGTGCTGACGCTAACTATGGCTACACCTTC.

Remarks on this clonotype: A read error may explain this, as a much larger clone is one base away. This chain uses TRBV7-6 with TRBJ2-5, with 7 bases aligning to TRBD1. This CDR3 comprises 16 residues. Germline values: CDR1 SGHVS, CDR2 FNYEAQ. CDR3 DNA sequence: TGTGCCAGCAGCTCTTCGCGAAGGGGGCTCCAAGAGGCCCAGTACTTC. Translation gives CASSSSRRGLQEAQYF.

This clonotype was seen at least ten times. The DNA for the CDR3 is TGTGCCAGCAGCAGGAAATTGGACAGGGGGCTTCAGCCCCAGCATTTT. It encodes CASSRKLDRGLQPQHF. The chain links TRBV21-1 to TRBJ1-5; TRBD1, the table's D call, was not compared with the DNA. TRBV21-1 is a documented pseudogene. CDR3 length equals 16 residues.